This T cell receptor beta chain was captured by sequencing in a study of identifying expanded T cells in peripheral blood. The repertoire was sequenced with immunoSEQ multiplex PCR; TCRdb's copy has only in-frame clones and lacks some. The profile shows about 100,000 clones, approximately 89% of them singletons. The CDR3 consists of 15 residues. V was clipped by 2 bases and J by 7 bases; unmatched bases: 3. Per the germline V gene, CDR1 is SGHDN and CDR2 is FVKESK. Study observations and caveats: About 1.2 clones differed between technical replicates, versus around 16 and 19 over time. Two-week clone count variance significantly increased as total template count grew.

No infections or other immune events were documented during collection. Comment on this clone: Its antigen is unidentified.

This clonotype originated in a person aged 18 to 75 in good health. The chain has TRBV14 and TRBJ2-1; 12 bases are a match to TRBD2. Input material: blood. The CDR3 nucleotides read TGTGCCAGCAGCCAACGCCTAGCGGGGGGGAATGAGCAGTTCTTC. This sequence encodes CASSQRLAGGNEQFF.